This T cell receptor (beta chain) was obtained from a study of blood T cell repertoires in COVID-19 (TCRdb year 2020). Looking at the study overall: Samples covering the acute and convalescent phases of COVID-19 were provided by collaborators in the United States, Italy and Spain. The prospective study material was composed of cDNA or gDNA derived from T cells, B-cell-depleted T cells, or PBMCs. Subjects who had been exposed to COVID-19, were actively infected with it, or had recovered from it provided the deeply sampled blood TCRbeta repertoires that made up the dataset. The repertoires were made available in a free public database intended to serve as a resource for research on the immune response to SARS-CoV-2. Samples were obtained from the ongoing ImmuneRACE study (first 160 participants) and from about 1,300 subjects provided by 6 global collaborators. The sample metadata nearly always contained a de-identified subject ID, COVID-19 status, age in years and sex. Where available, HLA class I and class II types were taken from metadata supplied by the sample provider and were not determined by assay-based typing.

Samples from volunteer blood donors who had recovered from COVID-19 were contributed by a second Seattle source. Whole blood was collected in K2EDTA tubes by collaborating institutions according to the institutions' own protocols. For TCRbeta analysis, collaborator samples were shipped as frozen whole blood, as isolated PBMCs, or as DNA extracted from either sample type. Details on this clone: Its specific antigen is unknown. Base qualities are not at hand, and no much larger clone is one base apart.

The immunoSEQ Assay, a bias-controlled multiplex PCR, was used to amplify TCRbeta CDR3 regions from genomic DNA. The paper's processing steps were these. The number of nucleated cells in each sample was estimated from the amplification of reference gene primers within the assay. Sequence reads were collapsed and filtered to measure the absolute abundance of every unique TCRbeta CDR3 rearrangement. For each sample, productive Simpson clonality was calculated by taking the square root of Simpson's diversity index across productive rearrangements. TCRdb's version of the immuneACCESS table is confined to in-frame rearrangements and falls short of the full clone set. An unresolved V gene accounts for under half of the shortfall where checked; the remainder is of unknown origin. The DNA gave D and trimming, while V, J and clone size come from that table. Across this sample there are a few hundred thousand clones, with around 89% seen only once. The leading ten clones occupy around 0.98% of the sample.

Points the paper makes about the study in general: Clinical and demographic metadata were provided uncurated, with the amount varying by source and participant.

Measured from the cysteine to the phenylalanine, the CDR3 is 14 residues long. Only the CDR3 portion is preserved as DNA: 42 bases, with reading frame beginning at the first base. CDR1 MNHEY and CDR2 SVGAGI are derived from the germline V gene. For this chain, trimming is 6 bases at the V end and 7 bases at the J end, and the number of junction bases without a gene match is 8. This sequence was found in a middle-aged woman who had recovered from COVID-19. The sequence is built from TRBV6-5 and TRBJ1-5, and 8 junctional nucleotides match TRBD1. Sample: peripheral blood. The DNA sequence follows: TGTGCCAGCAGCACTCAGGGGGCGCGACAGCCCCAGCATTTT. Its protein is CASSTQGARQPQHF.